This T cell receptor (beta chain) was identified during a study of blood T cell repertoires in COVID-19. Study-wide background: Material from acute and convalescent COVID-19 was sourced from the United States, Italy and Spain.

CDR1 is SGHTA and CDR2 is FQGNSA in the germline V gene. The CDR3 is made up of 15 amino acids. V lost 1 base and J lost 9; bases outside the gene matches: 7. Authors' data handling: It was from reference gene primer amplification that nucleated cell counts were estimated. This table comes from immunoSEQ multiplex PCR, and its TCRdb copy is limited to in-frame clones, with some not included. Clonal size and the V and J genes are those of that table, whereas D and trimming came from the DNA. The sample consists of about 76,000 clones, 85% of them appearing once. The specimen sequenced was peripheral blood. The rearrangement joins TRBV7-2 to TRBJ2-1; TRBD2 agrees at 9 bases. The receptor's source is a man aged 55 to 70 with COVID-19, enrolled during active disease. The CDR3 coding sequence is TGTGCCAGCAGCTTAGAAACTAGCGGGTCCGGTGAGCAGTTCTTC. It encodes CASSLETSGSGEQFF.